This TCR beta chain was identified in a study of cytomegalovirus exposure and HLA in healthy donors (dated by TCRdb to about 2017). With respect to the entire study: According to an earlier analysis of around 600 of the donors, about 180 million T cells yielded 120 million or so unique TCR beta sequences and more than 250 Gb of sequence data. Approximately 310 gigabases of sequencing data and 70 million to 100 million unique TCR sequences made up an early release that covered approximately 650 HLA-typed donors. Of the roughly 390 genotyped donors, approximately 80% were placed in the genetic ancestry cluster associated with self-reported Caucasian donors. The study aimed to test whether cataloging public T cell receptors could reveal signatures of past pathogen exposure. The study used immunosequencing to profile the T cell repertoires of 666 subjects and linked those repertoires to cytomegalovirus serostatus. Besides the first cohort of roughly 700 subjects, a separate validation cohort made up of some 110 different subjects was used. To predict cytomegalovirus infection status, the study brought together high-throughput TCR immunosequencing, statistical association of individual TCRs with disease status, and machine learning. To study patterns of TCR occurrence, a later analysis re-analyzed previously published TCR beta repertoires from several hundred donors and added high-resolution HLA genotyping. Rather than drawing on any new phenotypic data, the later analysis identified candidate immune exposures from TCR beta sequences and the way those sequences occurred across donors. In an earlier analysis of 500 to 650 of the donors, high-throughput TCR beta sequencing was used to judge whether each TCR beta V gene segment behaved as functional or pseudogenic. Donor age, sex, ethnicity and CMV serostatus were compiled alongside the repertoire data. A later genetic analysis used genome-wide SNP genotypes for about three fifths of the 666 donors, treating that subset as a discovery cohort. All discovery cohort repertoires had been generated on a single sequencing platform. Both class I and class II loci were covered by HLA typing, at four-digit resolution. The number of typed donors differed by locus: about 629-640 for A, B, C, DRB1 and DQB1; 500 to 550 for DQA1; over 600 for DPA1; and roughly 450 for DPB1. Because of strong linkage in the cohort, roughly five DR-DQ haplotypes were treated as single units for association and clustering. Among about 390 genotyped donors of the cohort, an average of around 240,000 unique TCR beta nucleotide sequences were sequenced per donor, approximately 20% of them non-productive.

In total, around 600 healthy bone marrow donors made up the cohort. All cohort members were sampled while nominally healthy, although unrecorded immune exposures were likely present. The donor was CMV seronegative and was included in the group of under 450 seronegative cohort members. A peripheral blood sample was provided by each donor, and peripheral blood mononuclear cells were used for TCR beta sequencing. The Qiagen DNeasy Blood Extraction Kit was used to extract genomic DNA from the blood cell samples. Counted from cysteine to phenylalanine, this CDR3 has 18 amino acids. Left in the record is the CDR3 DNA by itself, 54 bases read in frame from the first base. CDR1 and CDR2 are read off the germline V gene (reference sequence) as LNHNV and YYDKDF. V and J are truncated by 0 bases and 2 bases respectively, leaving an intervening sequence of 17 bases. Study-wide conclusions, independent of this receptor: Because counts were too low, roughly 16 rarely observed V segments, including chromosome 9 orphons, were excluded from the earlier analysis of fewer than 650 of the donors. Correlated functional status among segregating V segments might be attributable to linkage disequilibrium, but an unknown experimental factor could not be ruled out. The sequencing pipeline was judged likely to have produced a cluster of highly shared sequence variants as a technical artifact. In the study, approximately 160 TCR beta chains were listed as associated with cytomegalovirus. Most CMV-associated TCR beta chains appeared to be HLA-restricted in a later analysis, and the HLA associations seemed to be driven largely by CMV exposure. Roughly uniform sequencing depth across donors was assumed in presence/absence analyses, although this assumption may not hold. A later analysis associated 15,000 to 20,000 TCR beta sequences with specific HLA alleles at a false discovery rate of 0.05. A further reported finding was that TCR beta sequences accurately predicted the HLA-A and HLA-B alleles for most subjects in the first cohort. A later analysis reported that several top co-occurrence clusters appeared linked to parvovirus B19, influenza, CMV and Epstein-Barr virus. When HLA alleles, especially DR and DQ, strongly co-occurred, attributing TCR associations to individual alleles was difficult. In an earlier analysis of under 600 of the donors, most TCR beta V segments were observed in productive rearrangements about 90% or about 30% of the time, broadly matching IMGT annotations. Three of the identified cytomegalovirus-associated TCR beta chains were confirmed in vitro to be specific for cytomegalovirus antigens. Because some donors lacked HLA typing at each locus, the association tests relied only on the typed subset. In a later genetic analysis, fewer N-insertions in productive TCRs were reported among donors in an Asian-associated ancestry cluster than the roughly 700-donor mean. Some IMGT-functional V segments, including TRBV6-2 and TRBV6-3, could not be distinguished by the 87-base-pair reads and were therefore excluded. In both the original and validation cohorts, the classifier was reported to diagnose cytomegalovirus status with high specificity and sensitivity. A later analysis found that TCR association rates varied across HLA loci, with DRB1 alleles showing the most associated TCRs and HLA-C alleles the fewest. Compared with equally common non-associated chains, HLA-associated TCR beta chains in a later analysis were more clonally expanded and had lower generation probabilities. While some public TCRs were present in many individuals, most TCR sequences turned up only very rarely across donors. An association between a missense DCLRE1C variant and V-gene and J-gene trimming of TCR beta chains was found in a later genetic analysis and replicated in an independent cohort. For the cohort, immune exposure information was limited to CMV serostatus. The cohort was sequenced for TCR beta chains only, and without alpha or paired-chain data the features that could be detected were limited. According to the authors, the approach could potentially be generalized to other disease states and immunological phenotypes.

On this clone: The antigen it binds to is not known. One base away there is no much larger clone; base qualities are not given.

The library was generated by the immunoSEQ multiplex PCR assay. The multiplex PCR relied on a mix of 60 forward primers for TCR Vbeta segments and 13 reverse primers for TCR Jbeta segments. The CDR3 region of rearranged TCR beta genes was amplified from genomic DNA with a multiplex PCR assay. On the Illumina HiSeq System, the amplified TCR beta libraries were sequenced as 87-base-pair reads. The published analysis was carried out like this. In a later analysis, roughly 80 million unique TCR beta chains were counted across the approximately 620 repertoires, and roughly 10 million of these chains were shared by at least two donors. Raw reads were error-corrected and collapsed into unique sequences by a nearest-neighbor algorithm in which closely related sequences were merged to remove PCR and sequencing errors. Alignment of CDR3 sequences to IMGT reference sequences was used to assign V, D and J gene segments. For a sequence to be retained, at least a six-nucleotide match to both a V gene segment and a J gene segment was required. A rearrangement was called productive if the CDR3 had no stop codons and remained in frame with V and J, and every other rearrangement was called non-productive. CDR3 was defined by IMGT convention, running from the second conserved V-encoded cysteine to the conserved J-encoded phenylalanine. The earlier analysis of about 500 of the donors excluded sequences that lacked an unambiguous match to a single V gene segment. In an earlier analysis of about 590 of the donors, a V segment was called functional when productive rearrangements were above 56.7%, and segregating when the standard deviation between donors exceeded 5%. To diagnose cytomegalovirus status from the catalog of TCR beta chain sequences, a statistical classification framework was built. In a later analysis, TCR nucleotide sequences were compared against IMGT/GENE-DB human TR gene sequences so that V and J genes could be assigned. The TCRdist pipeline was used in a later analysis to assign CDR3 sequences and most-parsimonious VDJ recombination scenarios. A later analysis defined each TCR beta chain by its CDR3 amino acid sequence plus V-gene family, and excluded reads lacking a unique V-gene family. To address suspected cross-contamination and a sequencing artifact, a later analysis removed around 590 highly shared, low-generation-probability nucleotide sequences. For each public chain, a later analysis derived a clonal expansion index from normalized ranks of inferred template counts within each repertoire. In a later analysis, generation probabilities were computed with a VDJ recombination model fitted to out-of-frame rearrangements, and the resulting probabilities were checked against IGoR. In a later analysis, hypergeometric tests were used to score TCR-TCR, TCR-HLA and TCR-CMV co-occurrence, with a repertoire-size bias correction applied to TCR pairs. In a later analysis, false discovery rates were estimated by permuting HLA or CMV assignments 20 times. In a later analysis, co-occurring TCRs were grouped using DBSCAN, with TCRdist sequence similarity added in when clustering inside HLA-allele-positive subsets. Repertoires with fewer than 30,000 or more than 120,000 public chains were left out of co-occurrence clustering, as were five repertoires with anomalous nucleotide sharing. TCRdb took this table from immuneACCESS and kept in-frame rearrangements with V and J called. Such tables lack part of the clones; where checked against another copy, unresolved V genes explain under half of the gap, and the rest is unexplained. The D gene and trimming were derived from the DNA, and the V and J assignments and clone size from that table. The sample has around 190,000 clones on record, about 80% of them singletons. The ten top clones hold less than 3% of the sample.

The rearrangement joined TRBV15 to TRBJ1-5; TRBD1 is a possible D gene, resting on 5 matching bases. The sample consisted of PBMCs. The TCR originated in a woman aged 25 to 39 in good health and CMV-seronegative. The CDR3 protein sequence reads: CATSRDPWRDWGNQPQHF. The sequence in DNA is TGTGCCACCAGCAGAGATCCCTGGCGGGACTGGGGCAATCAGCCCCAGCATTTT.